This T cell receptor (beta chain) was captured by sequencing in a study of T cells after yellow fever vaccination. For this clonotype: What it binds is unknown.

Study results and caveats: Researchers noted that a small share of clonotypes showed up in both CD4 and CD8 compartments. Among primary-vaccination clones, most reappeared after the booster, at around 97% for CD4 and roughly 88% for CD8. Abundant clonotypes from the bulk population could contaminate FACS-sorted repertoires.

Making TCR cDNA involved 5'RACE template switching, which added UMIs and a universal primer site. TCRdb reanalysed the 5' RACE reads using MiXCR and keeps one entry per CDR3 protein. The sample includes a few hundred thousand distinct CDR3 sequences, about 4% seen only once; the top ten take roughly 26%. The CDR3 extends over 13 amino acids. Germline V lookup: CDR1 SGHRS, CDR2 YFSETQ. V trimming: 8 bases; J trimming: 8 bases; junction bases outside the gene matches: 7. The chain couples TRBV5-1 to TRBJ1-4, with TRBD1 matching 9 bases. Sequences were derived from PBMCs, sampled 5 days after the yellow fever booster vaccination. The clonotype was recovered from a young man who received the YFV17D yellow fever vaccine. CDR3: CARPGQGGEKLFF. CDR3 DNA sequence: TGCGCCAGGCCGGGACAGGGAGGCGAAAAACTGTTTTTT.